The text below deals with one TCR beta chain. The authors' processing: By means of reference gene primer amplification, nucleated cell counts were estimated. Profiled with immunoSEQ multiplex PCR; TCRdb holds only in-frame clones, not every one. The V and J calls and clone size are taken from that table; D and trimming were inferred from the DNA. Found here are 40,000 to 55,000 clones, around 84% of them singletons; the top ten hold about 4.3%. The data derive from a study of blood T cell repertoires in COVID-19. Study in general: Some COVID-19 samples were acute and others convalescent; all came from the United States, Italy and Spain. In each case, the material was cDNA or gDNA derived from T cells, B-cell-depleted T cells, or PBMCs.

The CDR3 spans 13 residues. Trimming took 4 bases from V and 4 from J, leaving 11 bases between them. Looked up from germline, CDR1 is SGHRS and CDR2 is YFSETQ. The sample consisted of peripheral blood. The receptor was isolated from a man in his forties or fifties with active COVID-19. The rearrangement joins TRBV5-1 to TRBJ1-1; D is ambiguous. In nucleotides, the CDR3 is TGCGCCAGCAGCCGAACGAGGAGCACTGAAGCTTTCTTT. It codes for CASSRTRSTEAFF.